Shown below are 4 T cell receptor beta chains from a single sample sequenced in a study of control samples from healthy donors and cancer patients. Clones were sequenced by immunoSEQ multiplex PCR, and TCRdb holds only the in-frame ones, with some missing. The data show under 85,000 clones, around 94% seen once. Material for sequencing was blood. These receptors were collected from a woman between 35 and 50 years old in good health.

This clone was seen only a few times. The rearrangement uses TRBV7-2 and TRBJ2-1, with 11 bases that match TRBD2. Trimming at V came to 1 base and at J to 5 bases, leaving 4 bases not matched to a gene. Germline loops: CDR1 SGHTA, CDR2 FQGNSA. This CDR3 region has 16 residues. This chain's CDR3 is CASSLGGTSGNNEQFF. Written as DNA, the CDR3 is TGTGCCAGCAGCTTAGGGGGGACTAGCGGAAACAATGAGCAGTTCTTC.

V gene TRBV2 combines with J gene TRBJ1-5; weak D call: TRBD1 (5 bases). The V gene's germline CDR1 is SNHLY and CDR2 FYNNEI. Trimming removed 4 bases from V and 2 bases from J, with 12 bases in between. The CDR3 covers 15 residues. The CDR3 DNA is TGTGCCAGCAGTGGTTGGGGAGGGGGCAATCAGCCCCAGCATTTT. Encoded protein: CASSGWGGGNQPQHF.

The gene calls are TRBV6-5 and TRBJ1-2, with D perhaps TRBD1 (6 bases). The CDR3 contains 16 residues. Germline V gene lookup returns CDR1 MNHEY and CDR2 SVGAGI. V lost 0 bases, J lost 2 bases, and 13 bases lay in between. The CDR3 loop reads CASSYSGARLNYGYTF. In DNA, the CDR3 is TGTGCCAGCAGTTACTCGGGGGCCCGCCTAAACTATGGCTACACCTTC.

This clone came up once. The genes are TRBV20-1 and TRBJ1-6, with TRBD1 identical over 7 bases. Looked up from germline, CDR1 is DFQATT and CDR2 is SNEGSKA (reference sequence). V dropped 3 bases and J dropped 5; count of bases not matched to a gene: 1. This CDR3 spans 13 amino acids. Written as DNA, the CDR3 is TGCAGTGCTAGTGGACAGGATAATTCACCCCTCCACTTT. Amino acids: CSASGQDNSPLHF.